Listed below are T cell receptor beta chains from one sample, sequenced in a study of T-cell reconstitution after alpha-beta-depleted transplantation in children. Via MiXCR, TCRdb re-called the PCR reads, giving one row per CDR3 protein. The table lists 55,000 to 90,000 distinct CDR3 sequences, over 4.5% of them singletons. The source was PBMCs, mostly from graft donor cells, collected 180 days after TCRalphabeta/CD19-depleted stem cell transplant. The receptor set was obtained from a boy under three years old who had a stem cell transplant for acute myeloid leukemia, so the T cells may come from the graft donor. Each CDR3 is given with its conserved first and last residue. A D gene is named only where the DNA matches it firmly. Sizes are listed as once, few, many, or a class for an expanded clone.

TGCGCCAGCAGCCCCTGGGGGACCTCTGGAAACACCATATATTTT	CASSPWGTSGNTIYF	TRBV4-3	-	TRBJ1-3	many
TGCGCCAGCAGCCAAGAAGACCGGGTGGGGGCTTTCTTT	CASSQEDRVGAFF	TRBV4-3	-	TRBJ1-1	many
TGTGCCAGCAGCTTAGAGGGTTGGTCCGGGGAGCTGTTTTTT	CASSLEGWSGELFF	TRBV7-9	-	TRBJ2-2	many
TGCGCCAGCAGCCAACCCCGCGGGGGGACTAATGAAAAACTGTTTTTT	CASSQPRGGTNEKLFF	TRBV4-1	-	TRBJ1-4	many
TGTGCCAGCAGTTTCCCAGACTGGGCCCAGCATTTT	CASSFPDWAQHF	TRBV12-3/TRBV12-4	-	TRBJ1-5	many
TGCAGCGTCCAACTCGGACCAGAATATGGCTACACCTTC	CSVQLGPEYGYTF	TRBV29-1	-	TRBJ1-2	many
TGTGCCAGCAGCTTCAACCCCGCTATGAACACTGAAGCTTTCTTT	CASSFNPAMNTEAFF	TRBV7-2	-	TRBJ1-1	many
TGTGCCAGCAGCTGGACAGGGGGCGCCGACACCGGGGAGCTGTTTTTT	CASSWTGGADTGELFF	TRBV7-3	TRBD1	TRBJ2-2	many
TGTGCCAGCAGCCAAGAGTTTATGAACACTGAAGCTTTCTTT	CASSQEFMNTEAFF	TRBV4-2	-	TRBJ1-1	many
TGTGCCAGCAGTTACGGGACAGGGGCGCCACCCCTCCACTTT	CASSYGTGAPPLHF	TRBV6-5	TRBD1	TRBJ1-6	many
TGTGCCAGCAGGCCTGTCTCTTATAATTCACCCCTCCACTTT	CASRPVSYNSPLHF	TRBV12-3/TRBV12-4	-	TRBJ1-6	many
TGCGCCAGCAGCTTGGGTTGGGGGGGCCGGCGGGAGACCCAGTACTTC	CASSLGWGGRRETQYF	TRBV5-1	-	TRBJ2-5	many
TGTGCCATCAGTGAGGACAGGGACGCCGGAAACACCATATATTTT	CAISEDRDAGNTIYF	TRBV10-3	TRBD1	TRBJ1-3	many
TGCGCCAGCAGCTTGGTTGGGGCCAACGTCCTGACTTTC	CASSLVGANVLTF	TRBV5-1	-	TRBJ2-6	many
TGCAGTGCAACAAGCCGGGACAGGGAACAATGGTCCTCCTACGAGCAGTACTTC	CSATSRDREQWSSYEQYF	TRBV20-1	TRBD1	TRBJ2-7	many
TGCGCCAGCAGCTTGGGCAGGGAGAGTGAGCAGTTCTTC	CASSLGRESEQFF	TRBV5-1	-	TRBJ2-1	many
TGTGCCAGCAGTGAACGGTGGACGCGCACAGATACGCAGTATTTT	CASSERWTRTDTQYF	TRBV2	-	TRBJ2-3	many
TGCAGTGCTAGAGATGGCCAGGGCCCGACAGATCAGCCCCAGCATTTT	CSARDGQGPTDQPQHF	TRBV20-1	-	TRBJ1-5	many
TGCGCCAGCAGCAAAACGGGGGCTGTTTACGAGCAGTACTTC	CASSKTGAVYEQYF	TRBV5-1	-	TRBJ2-7	many
TGCGCCAGCAGCCAGGCGGCCCATACGCAGTATTTT	CASSQAAHTQYF	TRBV4-1	-	TRBJ2-3	many
TGCGCCAGCAGCCAAGGTCCGGTTGGGGGAAGGGGCTACGAGCAGTACTTC	CASSQGPVGGRGYEQYF	TRBV4-3	-	TRBJ2-7	many
TGTGCCAGCAGCACCCACAATGAGCAGTTCTTC	CASSTHNEQFF	TRBV7-2	-	TRBJ2-1	many
TGTGCCAGCAGCCATCCCCCGACAAATTCACCCCTCCACTTT	CASSHPPTNSPLHF	TRBV14	-	TRBJ1-6	many